A single sample gave rise to the 27 T cell receptor beta chains below, sequenced in a study of blood T cell repertoires in COVID-19. TCRdb's copy holds only in-frame clones and misses some; the assay was immunoSEQ multiplex PCR. The data contain approximately 130,000 clones, around 79% of them seen just once; the ten biggest clones take up more than 15%. The specimen sequenced was peripheral blood. The receptor source for this set is a man older than 75 with acute or convalescent COVID-19.

V is TRBV11-2 and J is TRBJ1-6; TRBD1 might be the D (6 bases). Germline V gene sequence: CDR1 SGHAT, CDR2 FQNNGV. The CDR3 is 15 residues long. V lost 0 bases to trimming and J lost 5 bases, with 8 bases between them. The CDR3, as DNA: TGTGCCAGCAGCTTAGAGGCAGGGGATAATTCACCCCTCCACTTT. It is translated as CASSLEAGDNSPLHF.

The V and J genes are TRBV6-1 and TRBJ1-1, with 7 positions matching TRBD1. CDR3 length equals 13 residues. Germline loops: CDR1 MNHNS, CDR2 SASEGT. Trimming took 3 bases from V and 8 from J; bases not matched to a gene: 6. Here the CDR3 DNA reads TGTGCCAGCAGTGAGGACAGGCTAGCGGAAGCTTTCTTT. This gives the protein CASSEDRLAEAFF.

Details on this clone: The junction does not match germline at one end; this may be a read error. The gene calls are TRBV7-7 and TRBJ2-6; perhaps TRBD2 as D (6 bases). This CDR3 spans 20 amino acids. Germline CDR1 reads SSHAT; CDR2 reads FNYEAQ (reference sequence). Written as DNA, the CDR3 is TGTGCTAGCAGCTTAGATTTGGTCGGGGACTGGGGGTCTGGGGCCAACGTCCTGACTTTC. It codes for CASSLDLVGDWGSGANVLTF.

This clone came up once. One end of the junction does not line up with germline, which may come from a read error. Within the sample, other DNA sequences also encode this same CDR3. The gene calls are TRBV27 and TRBJ1-4; weak D call: TRBD1 (5 bases). CDR3 length: 13 residues. The germline V gene has CDR1 MNHEY and CDR2 SMNVEV (reference sequence). The CDR3 sequence is CASSPWGREKLFF. The CDR3 nucleotides read TGTGCTAGCAGTCCCTGGGGGAGGGAAAAACTGTTTTTT.

J is TRBJ2-7 and V is TRBV2, with 9 bases identical to TRBD1. After removal of 4 bases from V and 4 bases from J, the junction contained 8 bases not matched to a gene. This CDR3 contains 15 residues. The V gene's germline CDR1 is SNHLY and CDR2 FYNNEI. The CDR3 sequence: CASSAPTGGWYEQYF. In DNA form, the CDR3 reads TGTGCCAGCAGTGCCCCGACAGGGGGATGGTACGAGCAGTACTTC.

V is TRBV6-1 and J is TRBJ2-5; D remains unclear. CDR1 is MNHNS, CDR2 SASEGT, per germline. The V gene lost 1 base and the J gene lost 2 bases, with 8 bases spanning the gap. The CDR3 contains 14 residues. The CDR3: CASSEGWRQETQYF. The CDR3 DNA follows: TGTGCCAGCAGTGAAGGTTGGAGACAAGAGACCCAGTACTTC.

V gene TRBV6-5 combines with J gene TRBJ1-4; D possibly corresponds to TRBD1 (5 bases). The germline CDR1 and CDR2 sequences are MNHEY and SVGAGI. Trimming shortened V by 8 bases and J by 12 bases, and 16 bases separated the two germline ends. The CDR3 is 12 amino acids. CDR3 DNA: TGTGCCAGCGGCAAGGGGCGTGGTGAACTGTTTTTT. This gives the protein CASGKGRGELFF.

Concerning this clone: Sequence at one end of the junction differs from germline and may be a read error. The CDR3 region is CASSEGGLGETQYF. The CDR3 DNA reads TGTGCTAGCAGCGAGGGAGGGCTTGGGGAGACCCAGTACTTC. The chain links TRBV7-7 to TRBJ2-5; TRBD2 agrees at 7 bases. The length of the CDR3 is 14 residues. The V gene's germline CDR1 is SSHAT and CDR2 FNYEAQ (reference sequence).

V gene TRBV7-6 combines with J gene TRBJ2-3; TRBD2 is a possible D gene (5 bases). The ends were cut back, 5 bases at V and 2 bases at J, with 8 bases in the middle. The CDR3 contains 13 residues. Per the germline V gene, CDR1 is SGHVS and CDR2 is FNYEAQ. The CDR3 loop is CASSETITDTQYF. The CDR3 nucleotides read TGTGCCAGCAGCGAGACTATCACAGATACGCAGTATTTT.

The chain uses TRBV19 and TRBJ2-5; D call uncertain. Germline lookup yields CDR1 LNHDA and CDR2 SQIVND (reference sequence). Trimming shortened V by 3 bases and J by 2 bases, and 7 bases separated the two germline ends. The CDR3 length is 13 residues. DNA of the CDR3: TGTGCCAGTAGTATTGGCTTACAAGAGACCCAGTACTTC. Translation gives CASSIGLQETQYF.

The V gene is TRBV6-2 or TRBV6-3, the J gene TRBJ2-6; the D is unclear. With 4 bases removed from V and 3 bases from J, the gap between germline ends came to 10 bases. The CDR3 is made up of 15 amino acids. Germline V lookup: CDR1 MNHEY, CDR2 SVGEGT. The CDR3 DNA follows: TGTGCCAGCAGTTTCGGGTTTTATGGGGCCAACGTCCTGACTTTC. Translated, it gives CASSFGFYGANVLTF.

V is TRBV14 and J is TRBJ2-1; TRBD2 is a possible D gene (5 bases). Germline V CDR1 and CDR2: SGHDN, FVKESK. V dropped 1 base and J dropped 0 bases, with 16 bases sitting between them. The CDR3 totals 18 residues. As DNA, the CDR3 is TGTGCCAGCAGCCAAGTAGGATTTGGAGGAGGCTCCTACAATGAGCAGTTCTTC. Translation gives CASSQVGFGGGSYNEQFF.

This rearrangement joins TRBV6-6 to TRBJ2-7; 10 positions agree with TRBD1. Losses at the gene ends were 5 bases for V and 4 bases for J; bases not matched to a gene: 5. CDR3 size: 14 residues. Germline V gives CDR1 MNHNY, CDR2 SVGAGI (reference sequence). The CDR3 sequence: CASSQTGGGYEQYF. Written as DNA, the CDR3 is TGTGCCAGCAGTCAGACAGGGGGCGGGTACGAGCAGTACTTC.

The V call is TRBV6-1, the J call TRBJ2-1; the D is unclear. The CDR3 is 17 amino acids. Germline CDR1 MNHNS, CDR2 SASEGT. V was cut by 2 bases and J by 6 bases, with 20 bases left in between. CDR3 coding DNA: TGTGCCAGCAGTGAACCGCCTTGCACATTCCTCATCAATGAGCAGTTCTTC. Its protein product is CASSEPPCTFLINEQFF.

The chain combines TRBV18 with TRBJ2-5; 7 bases align to TRBD2. J lost 1 base, V lost 5 bases, and 13 bases had no gene match. The CDR3 runs to 17 residues. Germline values: CDR1 KGHSH, CDR2 LQKENI. CDR3 DNA: TGTGCCAGCTCAAGAGGGAAGGCTAGCGGACCCCAAGAGACCCAGTACTTC. Its protein is CASSRGKASGPQETQYF.

V usage is TRBV7-2 and J usage is TRBJ2-5; D remains unclear. The CDR3 spans 14 residues. From germline, CDR1 is SGHTA and CDR2 FQGNSA. With 5 bases removed from V and 0 bases from J, the gap between germline ends came to 10 bases. DNA for the CDR3: TGTGCCAGCAGCCGCGAGGTGTACCAAGAGACCCAGTACTTC. Protein sequence: CASSREVYQETQYF.

The gene calls are TRBV19 and TRBJ2-7; 7 bases agree with TRBD2. Germline CDR1 LNHDA, CDR2 SQIVND (reference sequence). The J segment lost 4 bases and the V segment lost 4 bases, leaving 7 bases of the junction unmatched. The CDR3 has 14 residues. Here the CDR3 DNA reads TGTGCCAGTAGTACCCGGGGGGAGATTTACGAGCAGTACTTC. Translation gives CASSTRGEIYEQYF.

The V call is TRBV3-1 (or the pseudogene TRBV3-2), the J call TRBJ1-5; no clear D gene. The V end lost 1 base, the J end lost 13 bases, and 11 bases lay between the germline ends. The length of the CDR3 is 12 residues. Germline loops: CDR1 LGHDT, CDR2 YNNKEL (reference sequence). Here the CDR3 reads CASSQGGGAQHF. CDR3 sequence (DNA): TGTGCCAGCAGCCAAGGTGGAGGAGCTCAGCATTTT.

The chain employs TRBV10-3 and TRBJ1-6; weak D call: TRBD1 (5 bases). The CDR3 length is 16 residues. Trimming shortened V by 4 bases and J by 8 bases, and 18 bases separated the two germline ends. CDR1 is ENHRY and CDR2 is SYGVKD in the germline V gene. For the CDR3, the DNA is TGTGCCATCAGTGCGTCGGACACGGTAGATCATTCACCCCTCCACTTT. This encodes CAISASDTVDHSPLHF.

This chain uses TRBV6-6 with TRBJ2-2; D perhaps matches TRBD1 (5 bases). V shed 2 bases and J shed 1 base, with 5 bases lying between them. This CDR3 region has 14 residues. Germline CDR1 is MNHNY and CDR2 is SVGAGI (reference sequence). Written as DNA, the CDR3 is TGTGCCAGCAGTTACCAGGGGAACACCGGGGAGCTGTTTTTT. It codes for CASSYQGNTGELFF.

The V gene is TRBV4-1, the J gene TRBJ1-4; D uncertain. The germline gives CDR1 MGHRA, CDR2 YSYEKL. The CDR3 length is 16 residues. The V and J ends lost 1 base and 2 bases respectively, with 11 bases between them. CDR3 sequence reads: CASSQGHPITNEKLFF. As DNA, the CDR3 is TGCGCCAGCAGCCAAGGACACCCTATTACTAATGAAAAACTGTTTTTT.

This chain links TRBV6-1 with TRBJ2-5, with a tentative D call TRBD2 (5 bases). V was pared by 0 bases and J by 5 bases, with 16 bases between. The CDR3 is 16 residues long. CDR1 is MNHNS, CDR2 SASEGT, per germline. The CDR3 loop is CASSEALAARAETQYF. The CDR3 nucleotides are TGTGCCAGCAGTGAAGCGCTAGCAGCCCGAGCGGAGACCCAGTACTTC.

This chain joins TRBV30 and TRBJ2-3, with TRBD2 as a possible D gene (5 bases). In germline, CDR1 is GTSNPN, CDR2 SVGIG (reference sequence). The CDR3 is 15 residues long. Trimming took 3 bases from V and 2 from J, leaving 15 bases between them. The CDR3 reads CAWSPMRADTDTQYF. CDR3 sequence (DNA): TGTGCCTGGAGCCCCATGAGGGCGGACACAGATACGCAGTATTTT.

The CDR3 protein is CASSQGQGIYNEQFF. In DNA, the CDR3 is TGTGCCAGCAGCCAAGGTCAGGGGATCTACAATGAGCAGTTCTTC. The chain uses TRBV4-2 and TRBJ2-1, with TRBD1 as a possible D gene (6 bases). This CDR3 has 15 residues. Trimming cost V 1 base and J 3 bases, with 10 bases left between them. Germline values: CDR1 LGHNA, CDR2 YNFKEQ.

This sequence joins TRBV30 and TRBJ1-2; TRBD1 matches 8 bases. Losses at the gene ends were 4 bases for V and 4 bases for J; bases not matched to a gene: 2. The CDR3 runs 12 residues. CDR1 GTSNPN and CDR2 SVGIG come from the germline V gene (reference sequence). The CDR3 DNA reads TGTGCCTGGACCGGGACAGGCTATGGCTACACCTTC. This sequence encodes CAWTGTGYGYTF.

V usage is TRBV7-2 and J usage is TRBJ2-1; D perhaps matches TRBD2 (7 bases). Germline V gene data show CDR1 as SGHTA and CDR2 as FQGNSA. The CDR3 is made up of 15 amino acids. Trimming cost V 1 base and J 5 bases, with 12 bases left between them. CDR3 nucleotide sequence: TGTGCCAGCAGCTTAGTCGGGGGGCTAGACAATGAGCAGTTCTTC. This sequence encodes CASSLVGGLDNEQFF.

Only one count was recorded for this clone. The chain couples TRBV3-1 (or the pseudogene TRBV3-2) to TRBJ1-2; possibly TRBD1 for D (5 bases). Per the germline V gene, CDR1 is LGHDT and CDR2 is YNNKEL (reference sequence). This CDR3 has 14 residues. Trimming took 3 bases from V and 4 from J, leaving 12 bases between them. Here the CDR3 reads CASSHGGVRYGYTF. The DNA of the CDR3 is TGTGCCAGCAGCCATGGGGGGGTTCGCTATGGCTACACCTTC.